This TCR beta chain emerged from a study of T-cell reconstitution after alpha-beta-depleted transplantation in children. Unique molecular identifiers were used in preparing the TCRbeta library. TCRdb processed the PCR reads anew with MiXCR; each CDR3 protein has one entry. Among around 270,000 distinct CDR3 sequences, around 7.1% were seen once, and the ten largest hold 9.1%. General study points: A year had passed since transplant, and T-cell counts and diversity by then came mostly from newly produced T cells.

CDR1 and CDR2 (germline): MDHEN, SYDVKM. After removal of 3 bases from V and 4 bases from J, the junction contained 3 bases not matched to a gene. The CDR3 is 14 residues long. This clonotype was found a few times. Its target is not known. Sequenced here: peripheral blood, sampled 360 days after TCRalphabeta/CD19-depleted stem cell transplant. The chain has TRBV28 and TRBJ1-2, with 9 bases lining up with TRBD1. The receptor's source is a female patient aged 2-10 years who had a stem cell transplant for Fanconi anemia, so the T cells may come from the graft donor. The CDR3 coding sequence is TGTGCCAGCAGTTTTGGGACAGGGTCCTATGGCTACACCTTC. Protein sequence: CASSFGTGSYGYTF.